The next 15 T cell receptor beta chains were all read from a single sample in a study of shared clonotypes between healthy human individuals. The repertoire was sequenced with immunoSEQ multiplex PCR; TCRdb's copy has only in-frame clones and lacks some. Of about 680,000 clones listed, approximately 90% are singletons. The naive CD8 population came from CD45RO-negative cells selected for CCR7, without terminally differentiated effector memory CD45RA+ cells. The specimen sequenced was naive CD8+ T cells sorted from blood. Receptor source: a young man in good health.

V is TRBV7-9 and J is TRBJ2-3; 9 bases map to TRBD1. Looked up from germline, CDR1 is SEHNR and CDR2 is FQNEAQ (reference sequence). Trimming cost V 5 bases and J 5 bases; bases outside gene matches: 14. The CDR3 totals 17 residues. Here the CDR3 reads CASSPHLGDRVLDTQYF. In nucleotides, the CDR3 is TGTGCCAGCAGCCCACACCTGGGGGACAGGGTGTTAGATACGCAGTATTTT.

The chain carries TRBV10-3 and TRBJ2-1; TRBD2 matches at 10 bases. The germline CDR1 and CDR2 sequences are ENHRY and SYGVKD. Trimming at V came to 2 bases and at J to 6 bases, leaving 7 bases not matched to a gene. This CDR3 contains 16 residues. CDR3 amino acids: CAISEEASGSFNEQFF. CDR3 in DNA: TGTGCCATCAGTGAGGAGGCTAGCGGGAGTTTCAATGAGCAGTTCTTC.

This chain links TRBV4-1 with TRBJ2-1, with D unresolved. This CDR3 comprises 12 residues. V was clipped by 1 base and J by 9 bases, with 7 bases between them. The germline gives CDR1 MGHRA, CDR2 YSYEKL. The CDR3, as DNA: TGCGCCAGCAGCCAAGCCCCGCGTGAGCAGTTCTTC. Protein: CASSQAPREQFF.

The rearrangement uses TRBV21-1 and TRBJ2-7. TRBV21-1 is a known pseudogene. The CDR3 totals 14 residues. CDR3 nucleotides: TGTGCCAGTCCCTCCACGGGGCCGGGGTACGAGCAGTACTTC. This sequence encodes CASPSTGPGYEQYF.

This clone appeared a single time. The chain couples TRBV7-9 to TRBJ1-2, with D uncertain. The CDR3 is 16 residues long. The V end lost 6 bases, the J end lost 3 bases, and 20 bases lay between the germline ends. Germline lookup yields CDR1 SEHNR and CDR2 FQNEAQ (reference sequence). Here the CDR3 DNA reads TGTGCCAGCAGTCCAGAGGAGATTCGGCCCCACTATGGCTACACCTTC. It encodes CASSPEEIRPHYGYTF. The full variable domain, with the rest looked up from reference TRBV7-9 and TRBJ1-2, is DTGVSQNPRHKITKRGQNVTFRCDPISEHNRLYWYRQTLGQGPEFLTYFQNEAQLEKSRLLSDRFSAERPKGSFSTLEIQRTEQGDSAMYLCASSPEEIRPHYGYTFGSGTRLTVV.

This chain joins TRBV5-1 and TRBJ2-7; weak D call: TRBD1 (5 bases). Germline-derived CDR1 and CDR2 are SGHRS and YFSETQ. Trimming stripped 0 bases from V and 2 bases from J, with 9 bases between. The CDR3 is 14 residues long. The CDR3 loop is CASSLEGLAYEQYF. DNA of the CDR3: TGCGCCAGCAGCTTGGAGGGGTTAGCCTACGAGCAGTACTTC.

The gene calls are TRBV27 and TRBJ2-2, with 8 bases lining up with TRBD2. CDR3 length: 16 amino acids. Trimming cost V 5 bases and J 5 bases; bases outside gene matches: 10. Germline values: CDR1 MNHEY, CDR2 SMNVEV (reference sequence). The CDR3: CASSPQSGSGTGELFF. CDR3 DNA sequence: TGTGCCAGCAGTCCCCAGAGCGGGAGCGGTACCGGGGAGCTGTTTTTT.

The chain links TRBV7-7 to TRBJ2-5, with D unresolved. The germline V gene has CDR1 SSHAT and CDR2 FNYEAQ (reference sequence). Trimming removed 5 bases from V and 4 bases from J, with 20 bases in between. CDR3 length: 16 residues. The CDR3 loop is CASSPSLIQSPETQYF. CDR3 in DNA: TGTGCCAGCAGCCCCTCCCTCATACAGTCCCCAGAGACCCAGTACTTC. The full variable domain, with the rest looked up from reference TRBV7-7 and TRBJ2-5, is GAGVSQSPRYKVTKRGQDVTLRCDPISSHATLYWYQQALGQGPEFLTYFNYEAQPDKSGLPSDRFSAERPEGSISTLTIQRTEQRDSAMYRCASSPSLIQSPETQYFGPGTRLLVL.

A single count supports this clone. This rearrangement joins TRBV15 to TRBJ2-7; 7 positions agree with TRBD1. Trimming took 2 bases from V and 2 from J; bases not matched to a gene: 6. Germline values: CDR1 LNHNV, CDR2 YYDKDF (reference sequence). The length of the CDR3 is 15 residues. CDR3 DNA sequence: TGTGCCACCAGCAGACCGACAGGGCCTACCTACGAGCAGTACTTC. It is translated as CATSRPTGPTYEQYF.

This clone came up many times. The chain is built from TRBV6-5 and TRBJ2-5, with 8 positions matching TRBD2. Germline assignment: CDR1 MNHEY and CDR2 SVGAGI. The CDR3 contains 15 residues. V was clipped by 2 bases and J by 5 bases; unmatched bases: 7. In DNA, the CDR3 is TGTGCCAGCAGTTACGGGGTCTCGGGAGGGGAGACCCAGTACTTC. This sequence encodes CASSYGVSGGETQYF.

The V call is TRBV6-4, the J call TRBJ2-1; TRBD2 matches 16 bases. The V and J ends lost 3 bases and 10 bases, in that order; junction bases with no gene match: 6. Per germline, CDR1 MRHNA and CDR2 SNTAGT. The CDR3 sequence is 16 residues long. CDR3 nucleotides: TGTGCCAGCAGTGAGCTGGGACTAGCGGGAGGGTGGGAGCAGTTCTTC. Encoded protein: CASSELGLAGGWEQFF.

This chain connects TRBV5-8 to TRBJ2-3; D gene ambiguous. V was shortened by 3 bases and J by 5 bases, with 7 bases between the two germline ends. Germline V gene data show CDR1 as SGHTS and CDR2 as YDEGEE. This CDR3 comprises 12 residues. CDR3 sequence reads: CASSSTVDTQYF. In DNA form, the CDR3 reads TGTGCCAGCAGCTCTACCGTAGATACGCAGTATTTT.

With respect to this clone: Other DNA sequences in the sample encode the same CDR3. This chain joins TRBV27 and TRBJ2-7; 8 bases are shared with TRBD2. Trimming cost V 6 bases and J 7 bases; bases outside gene matches: 8. The CDR3 is made up of 13 amino acids. The germline gives CDR1 MNHEY, CDR2 SMNVEV (reference sequence). In DNA, the CDR3 is TGTGCCAGCAGCGCTAGCGGGCAATATGAGCAGTACTTC. Translated: CASSASGQYEQYF.

The V gene is TRBV6-5, the J gene TRBJ2-3, with 7 positions matching TRBD2. Germline-derived CDR1 and CDR2 are MNHEY and SVGAGI. The CDR3 loop spans 14 amino acids. The J segment lost 6 bases and the V segment lost 6 bases, leaving 9 bases of the junction unmatched. CDR3 region: CASSQGGFPDTQYF. The CDR3 DNA follows: TGTGCCAGCAGCCAGGGAGGGTTCCCCGATACGCAGTATTTT.

This sequence joins TRBV29-1 and TRBJ2-3, with D unresolved. The CDR3 has 10 amino acids. Germline V lookup: CDR1 SQVTM, CDR2 ANQGSEA. The V and J ends lost 7 bases and 4 bases respectively, with 6 bases between them. The CDR3 sequence: CSGRADTQYF. The CDR3 coding sequence is TGCAGCGGACGAGCAGATACGCAGTATTTT.